This TCR beta chain was captured in a study of T-cell reconstitution after alpha-beta-depleted transplantation in children. Unique molecular identifiers were used to barcode this TCRbeta library. TCRdb reprocessed the PCR reads with MiXCR, giving one entry per CDR3 protein. The top ten clones hold about 32% of a sample with under 450,000 distinct CDR3 sequences, 16% of them seen once. The germline V and J ends were trimmed by 4 bases and 2 bases, with 21 bases remaining between them. Germline values: CDR1 SGHAT, CDR2 FQNNGV. The CDR3 spans 18 residues. To note about this clonotype: What it binds is not known.

Study-wide points: Among T cells one year after transplant, newly produced cells accounted for most counts and diversity. Roughly two months post-transplant, alpha-beta T cells reportedly originated from several hundred graft clones that had expanded.

The TCR originated in a boy less than two years old who had a stem cell transplant for Wiskott-Aldrich syndrome, so the T cells may come from the graft donor. This sample comprised PBMCs, mostly from graft donor cells, obtained 360 days after TCRalphabeta/CD19-depleted stem cell transplant. The gene calls are TRBV11-2 and TRBJ2-1; D is possibly TRBD1 or TRBD2 (6 bases each). Here the CDR3 DNA reads TGTGCCAGCAGCTCCGGTGTAGGGGGGCCCTCGGCCTACAATGAGCAGTTCTTC. Translated: CASSSGVGGPSAYNEQFF.